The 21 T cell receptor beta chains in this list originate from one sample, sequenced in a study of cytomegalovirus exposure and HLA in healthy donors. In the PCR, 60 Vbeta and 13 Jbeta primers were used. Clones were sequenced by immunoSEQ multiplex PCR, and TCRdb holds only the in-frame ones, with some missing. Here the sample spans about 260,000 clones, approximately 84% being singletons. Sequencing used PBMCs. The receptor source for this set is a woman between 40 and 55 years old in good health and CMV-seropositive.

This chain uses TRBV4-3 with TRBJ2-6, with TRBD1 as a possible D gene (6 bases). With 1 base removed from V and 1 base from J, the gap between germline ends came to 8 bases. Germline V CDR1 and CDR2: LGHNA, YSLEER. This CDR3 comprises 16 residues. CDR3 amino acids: CASSQVGGSGANVLTF. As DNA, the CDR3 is TGCGCCAGCAGCCAAGTAGGGGGATCTGGGGCCAACGTCCTGACTTTC.

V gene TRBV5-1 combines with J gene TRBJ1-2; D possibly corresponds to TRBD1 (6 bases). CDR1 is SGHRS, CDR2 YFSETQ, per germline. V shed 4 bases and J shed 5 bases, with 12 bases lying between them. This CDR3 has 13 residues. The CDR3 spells CASSPFTGYGYTF. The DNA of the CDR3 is TGCGCCAGCAGCCCATTTACAGGGTATGGCTACACCTTC.

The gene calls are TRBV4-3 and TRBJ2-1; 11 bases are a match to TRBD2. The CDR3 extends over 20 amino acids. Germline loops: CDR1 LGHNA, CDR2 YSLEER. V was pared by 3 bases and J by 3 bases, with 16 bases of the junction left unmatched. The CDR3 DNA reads TGCGCCAGCAGCCACCTAACTAGCGGGAGCCCCCCGGGTTTCTACAATGAGCAGTTCTTC. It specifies CASSHLTSGSPPGFYNEQFF.

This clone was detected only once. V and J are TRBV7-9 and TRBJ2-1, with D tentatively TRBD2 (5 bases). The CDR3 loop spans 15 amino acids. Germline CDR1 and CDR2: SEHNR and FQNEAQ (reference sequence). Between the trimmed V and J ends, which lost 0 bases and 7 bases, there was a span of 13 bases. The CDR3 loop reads CASSLAGELKNEQFF. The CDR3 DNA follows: TGTGCCAGCAGCTTAGCGGGAGAGTTAAAGAATGAGCAGTTCTTC.

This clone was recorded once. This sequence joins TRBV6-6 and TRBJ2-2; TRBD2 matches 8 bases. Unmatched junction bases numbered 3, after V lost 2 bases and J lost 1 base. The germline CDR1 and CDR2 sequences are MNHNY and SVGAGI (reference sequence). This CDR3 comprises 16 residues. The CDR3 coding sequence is TGTGCCAGCAGTTACGAGGCGGGAGGGAACACCGGGGAGCTGTTTTTT. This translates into CASSYEAGGNTGELFF.

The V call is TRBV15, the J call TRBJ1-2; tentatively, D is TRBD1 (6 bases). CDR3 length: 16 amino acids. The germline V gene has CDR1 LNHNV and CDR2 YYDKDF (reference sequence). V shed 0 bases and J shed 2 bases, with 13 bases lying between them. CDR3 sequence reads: CATSRDPRTVNYGYTF. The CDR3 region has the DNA TGTGCCACCAGCAGAGACCCTAGGACAGTGAACTATGGCTACACCTTC. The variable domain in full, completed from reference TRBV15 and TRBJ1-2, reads DAMVIQNPRYQVTQFGKPVTLSCSQTLNHNVMYWYQQKSSQAPKLLFHYYDKDFNNEADTPDNFQSRRPNTSFCFLDIRSPGLGDTAMYLCATSRDPRTVNYGYTFGSGTRLTVV.

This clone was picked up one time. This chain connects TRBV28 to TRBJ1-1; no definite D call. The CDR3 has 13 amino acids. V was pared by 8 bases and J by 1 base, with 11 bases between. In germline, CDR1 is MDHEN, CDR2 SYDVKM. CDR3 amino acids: CASRLRANTEAFF. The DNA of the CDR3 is TGTGCCAGCCGACTCAGAGCGAACACTGAAGCTTTCTTT. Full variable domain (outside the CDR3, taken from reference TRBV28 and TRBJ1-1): DVKVTQSSRYLVKRTGEKVFLECVQDMDHENMFWYRQDPGLGLRLIYFSYDVKMKEKGDIPEGYSVSREKKERFSLILESASTNQTSMYLCASRLRANTEAFFGQGTRLTVV.

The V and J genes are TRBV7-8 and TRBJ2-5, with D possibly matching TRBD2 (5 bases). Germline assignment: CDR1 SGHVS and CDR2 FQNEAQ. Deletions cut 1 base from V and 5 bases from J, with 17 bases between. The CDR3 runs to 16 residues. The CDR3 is CASSLGVAQWRETQYF. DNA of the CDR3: TGTGCCAGCAGCTTAGGAGTAGCCCAGTGGAGGGAGACCCAGTACTTC. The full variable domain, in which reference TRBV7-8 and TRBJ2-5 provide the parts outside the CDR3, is GAGVSQSPRYKVAKRGQDVALRCDPISGHVSLFWYQQALGQGPEFLTYFQNEAQLDKSGLPSDRFFAERPEGSVSTLKIQRTQQEDSAVYLCASSLGVAQWRETQYFGPGTRLLVL.

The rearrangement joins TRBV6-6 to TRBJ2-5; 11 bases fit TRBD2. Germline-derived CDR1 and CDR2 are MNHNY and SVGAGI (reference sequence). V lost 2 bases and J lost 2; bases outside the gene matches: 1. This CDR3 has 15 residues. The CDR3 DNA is TGTGCCAGCAGTTACCGGACTAGCGGGCAAGAGACCCAGTACTTC. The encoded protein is CASSYRTSGQETQYF.

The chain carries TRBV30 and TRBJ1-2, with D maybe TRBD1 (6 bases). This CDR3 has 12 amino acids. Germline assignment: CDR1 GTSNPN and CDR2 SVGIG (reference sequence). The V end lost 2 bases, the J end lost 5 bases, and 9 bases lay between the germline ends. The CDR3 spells CAWSTQGYGYTF. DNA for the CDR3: TGTGCCTGGAGTACACAGGGATATGGCTACACCTTC.

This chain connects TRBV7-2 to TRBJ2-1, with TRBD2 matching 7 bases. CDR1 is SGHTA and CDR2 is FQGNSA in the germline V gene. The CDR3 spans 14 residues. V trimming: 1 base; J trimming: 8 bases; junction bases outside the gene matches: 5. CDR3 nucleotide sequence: TGTGCCAGCAGCTTAGGGGCGGGAGTTTATGAGCAGTTCTTC. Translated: CASSLGAGVYEQFF.

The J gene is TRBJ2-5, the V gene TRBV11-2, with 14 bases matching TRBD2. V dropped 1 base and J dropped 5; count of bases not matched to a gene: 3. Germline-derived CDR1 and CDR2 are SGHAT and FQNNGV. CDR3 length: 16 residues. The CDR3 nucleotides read TGTGCCAGCAGCTTAGGGACTAGCGGGAGGACCGAGACCCAGTACTTC. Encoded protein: CASSLGTSGRTETQYF.

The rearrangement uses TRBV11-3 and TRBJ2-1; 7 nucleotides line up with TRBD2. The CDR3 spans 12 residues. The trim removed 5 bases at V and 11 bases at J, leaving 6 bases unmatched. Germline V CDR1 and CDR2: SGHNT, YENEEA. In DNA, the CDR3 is TGTGCCAGCAGCGAAAGCGGGATTAAGCAGTTCTTC. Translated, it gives CASSESGIKQFF.

Here the CDR3 reads CAWSRGSNSPLHF. CDR3 DNA: TGTGCCTGGAGTCGGGGGAGTAATTCACCCCTCCACTTT. The J gene is TRBJ1-6, the V gene TRBV30; tentatively, D is TRBD1 (5 bases). Germline V CDR1 and CDR2: GTSNPN, SVGIG (reference sequence). This CDR3 is built from 13 residues. Trimming stripped 2 bases from V and 6 bases from J, with 8 bases between.

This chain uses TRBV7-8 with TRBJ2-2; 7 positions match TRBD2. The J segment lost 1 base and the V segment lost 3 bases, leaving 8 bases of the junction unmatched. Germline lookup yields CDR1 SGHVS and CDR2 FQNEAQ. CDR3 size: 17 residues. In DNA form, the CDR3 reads TGTGCCAGCAGCTTTCCCGTGGGGGGGTGGAACACCGGGGAGCTGTTTTTT. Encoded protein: CASSFPVGGWNTGELFF.

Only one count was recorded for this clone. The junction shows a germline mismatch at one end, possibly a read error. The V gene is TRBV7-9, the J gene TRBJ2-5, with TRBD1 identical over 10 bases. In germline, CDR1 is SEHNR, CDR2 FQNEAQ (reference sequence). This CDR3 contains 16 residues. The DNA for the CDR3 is TGTTCCAGCAGCTTAGTAGGGACAGGGGTTCGGGAGACCCAGTACTTC. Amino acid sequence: CSSSLVGTGVRETQYF.

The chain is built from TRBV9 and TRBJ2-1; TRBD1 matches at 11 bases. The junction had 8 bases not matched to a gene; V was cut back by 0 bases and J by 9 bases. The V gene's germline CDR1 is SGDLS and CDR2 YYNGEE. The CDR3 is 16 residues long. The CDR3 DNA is TGTGCCAGCAGCGTAGTCGGACAGGGGGCATCAGGTGAGCAGTTCTTC. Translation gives CASSVVGQGASGEQFF.

The DNA for the CDR3 is TGTGCCAGCATTCCGGGACAGGGGGGTACTGAAGCTTTCTTT. Its translation: CASIPGQGGTEAFF. V usage is TRBV2 and J usage is TRBJ1-1, with 11 nucleotides matching TRBD1. The germline V gene has CDR1 SNHLY and CDR2 FYNNEI. The V segment lost 7 bases and the J segment 5 bases; nucleotides outside the gene matches: 6. The CDR3 loop spans 14 amino acids.

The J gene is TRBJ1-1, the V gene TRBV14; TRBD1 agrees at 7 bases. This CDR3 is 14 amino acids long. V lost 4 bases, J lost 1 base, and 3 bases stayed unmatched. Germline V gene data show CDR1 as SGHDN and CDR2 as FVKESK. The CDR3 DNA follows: TGTGCCAGCAGCCTCGGACAGGCGAACACTGAAGCTTTCTTT. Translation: CASSLGQANTEAFF.

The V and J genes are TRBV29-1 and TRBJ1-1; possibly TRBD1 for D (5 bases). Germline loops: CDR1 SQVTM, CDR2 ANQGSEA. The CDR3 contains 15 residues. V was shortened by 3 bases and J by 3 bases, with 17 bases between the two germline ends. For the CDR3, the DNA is TGCAGCGTTGACCGAATCGGGGGGGAGTACACTGAAGCTTTCTTT. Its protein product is CSVDRIGGEYTEAFF.

In DNA form, the CDR3 reads TGCGCCAGCAGAAGGGACTACTCCTACAATGAGCAGTTCTTC. This translates into CASRRDYSYNEQFF. The genes are TRBV10-2 and TRBJ2-1, with TRBD2 identical over 7 bases. V was clipped by 6 bases and J by 0 bases; unmatched bases: 2. CDR3 size: 14 residues. Germline assignment: CDR1 WSHSY and CDR2 SAAADI.